This T cell receptor beta chain was identified during a study of blood T cell repertoires in COVID-19. Study overall: In each case, the material was cDNA or gDNA derived from T cells, B-cell-depleted T cells, or PBMCs.

Profiling relied on immunoSEQ multiplex PCR, and the TCRdb table lists in-frame clones only, not all of them. The table lists 180,000 or so clones, over 75% of them singletons. The J segment lost 10 bases and the V segment lost 2 bases, leaving 9 bases of the junction unmatched. The germline V gene has CDR1 SGHTA and CDR2 FQGNSA. The length of the CDR3 is 15 residues. The chain recombines TRBV7-2 with TRBJ2-1, with TRBD2 matching 9 bases. Sequencing was carried out using peripheral blood. This clonotype was sampled from a middle-aged man with active or convalescent COVID-19. The CDR3 DNA is TGTGCCAGCAGCTTAATAGCGGGGGCCCGAGGCGAGCAGTTCTTC. This codes for CASSLIAGARGEQFF.